The clone carrying this TCR beta chain was counted ten times or more. Its antigen is not identified. These data originate in a study of breast tumors, draining lymph nodes, adjacent tissues. TCRdb recomputed calls from the multiplex PCR reads with MiXCR, one row per CDR3 protein. The repertoire consists of 30,000 to 40,000 distinct CDR3 sequences, with over 30% occurring once and the leading ten covering approximately 10%. This CDR3 is 15 amino acids long. Germline V gives CDR1 PRHDT, CDR2 FYEKMQ (reference sequence). Trimming removed 0 bases from V and 5 bases from J; junction bases left unmatched: 2. Study-wide points: Luminal-like breast cancer showed significantly higher tumor–nontumor repertoire similarity than basal-like. Tumor repertoires ranked between lymph nodes and nontumor tissue in diversity, with V and J gene preferences. Data only fit, rather than demonstrated, lymph node origin of most tumor T cells.

The chain joins TRBV13 to TRBJ2-2, with 8 bases lining up with TRBD2. This TCR was recovered from a female donor with breast cancer. Some clones in this sample may be carry-over from other donors' samples. Sequencing was performed on breast tumor tissue. The CDR3 reads CASSLGLAETGELFF. The CDR3 DNA is TGTGCCAGCAGCTTAGGACTAGCGGAGACCGGGGAGCTGTTTTTT. The entire variable domain, with the rest obtained from reference TRBV13 and TRBJ2-2, is as follows: AAGVIQSPRHLIKEKRETATLKCYPIPRHDTVYWYQQGPGQDPQFLISFYEKMQSDKGSIPDRFSAQQFSDYHSELNMSSLELGDSALYFCASSLGLAETGELFFGEGSRLTVL.